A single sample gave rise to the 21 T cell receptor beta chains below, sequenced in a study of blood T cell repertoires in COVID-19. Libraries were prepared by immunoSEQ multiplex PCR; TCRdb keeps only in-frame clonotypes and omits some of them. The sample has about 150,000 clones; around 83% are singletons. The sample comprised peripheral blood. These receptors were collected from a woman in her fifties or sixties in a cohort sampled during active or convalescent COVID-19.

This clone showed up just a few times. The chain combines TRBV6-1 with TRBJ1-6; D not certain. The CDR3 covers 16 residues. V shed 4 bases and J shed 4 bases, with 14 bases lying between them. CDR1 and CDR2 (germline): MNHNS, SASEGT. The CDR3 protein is CASSARVAPYNSPLHF. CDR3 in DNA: TGTGCCAGCAGTGCCCGGGTTGCTCCGTATAATTCACCCCTCCACTTT.

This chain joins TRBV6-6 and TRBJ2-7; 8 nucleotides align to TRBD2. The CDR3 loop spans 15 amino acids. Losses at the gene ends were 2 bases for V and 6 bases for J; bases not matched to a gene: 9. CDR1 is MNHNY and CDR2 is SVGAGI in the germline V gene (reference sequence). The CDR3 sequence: CASSYRSGEGVEQYF. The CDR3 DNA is TGTGCCAGCAGTTACCGTAGCGGGGAGGGGGTCGAGCAGTACTTC.

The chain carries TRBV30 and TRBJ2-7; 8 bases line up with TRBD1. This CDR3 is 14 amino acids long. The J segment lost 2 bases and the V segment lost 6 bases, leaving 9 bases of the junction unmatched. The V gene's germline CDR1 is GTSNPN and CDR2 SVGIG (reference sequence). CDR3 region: CACRTGRLPYEQYF. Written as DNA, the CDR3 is TGTGCCTGCCGGACAGGGCGTCTTCCCTACGAGCAGTACTTC.

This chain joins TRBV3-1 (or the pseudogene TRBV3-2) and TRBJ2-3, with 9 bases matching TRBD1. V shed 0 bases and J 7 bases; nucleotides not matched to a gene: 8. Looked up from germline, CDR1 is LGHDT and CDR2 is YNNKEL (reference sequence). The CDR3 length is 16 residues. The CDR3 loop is CASSQEPRTGVNTQYF. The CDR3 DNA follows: TGTGCCAGCAGCCAAGAGCCTAGGACAGGGGTGAATACGCAGTATTTT.

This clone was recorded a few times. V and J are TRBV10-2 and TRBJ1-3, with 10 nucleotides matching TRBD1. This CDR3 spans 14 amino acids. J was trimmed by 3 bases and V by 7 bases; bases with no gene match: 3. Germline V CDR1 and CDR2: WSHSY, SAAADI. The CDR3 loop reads CASMGTGVGNTIYF. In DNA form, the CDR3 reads TGCGCCAGCATGGGGACAGGGGTTGGAAACACCATATATTTT.

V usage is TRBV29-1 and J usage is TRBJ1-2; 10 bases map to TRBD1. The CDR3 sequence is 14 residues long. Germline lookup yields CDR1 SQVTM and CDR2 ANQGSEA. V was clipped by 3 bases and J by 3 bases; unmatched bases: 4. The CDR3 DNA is TGCAGCGTTGACGGGGGGACAGGGGACTATGGCTACACCTTC. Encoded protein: CSVDGGTGDYGYTF.

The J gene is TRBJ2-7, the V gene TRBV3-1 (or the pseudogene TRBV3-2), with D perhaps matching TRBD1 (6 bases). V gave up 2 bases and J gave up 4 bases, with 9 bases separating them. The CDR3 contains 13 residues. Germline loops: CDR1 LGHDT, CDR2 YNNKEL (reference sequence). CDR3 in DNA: TGTGCCAGCAGCCAACAGGGGACGTACGAGCAGTACTTC. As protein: CASSQQGTYEQYF.

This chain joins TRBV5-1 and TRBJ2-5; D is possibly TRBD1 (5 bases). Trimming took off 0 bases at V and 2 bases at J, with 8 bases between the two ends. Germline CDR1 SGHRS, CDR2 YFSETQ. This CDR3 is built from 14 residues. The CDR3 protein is CASSLEGRQETQYF. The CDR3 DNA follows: TGCGCCAGCAGCTTGGAGGGGCGTCAAGAGACCCAGTACTTC.

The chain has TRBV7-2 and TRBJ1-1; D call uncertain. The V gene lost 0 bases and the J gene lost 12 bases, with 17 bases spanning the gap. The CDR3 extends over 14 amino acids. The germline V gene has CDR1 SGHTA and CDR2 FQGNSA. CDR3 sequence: CASSLALSGSVPFF. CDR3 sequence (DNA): TGTGCCAGCAGCTTAGCGCTTTCGGGGTCGGTTCCTTTCTTT. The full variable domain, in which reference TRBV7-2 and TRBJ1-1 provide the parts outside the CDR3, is GAGVSQSPSNKVTEKGKDVELRCDPISGHTALYWYRQSLGQGLEFLIYFQGNSAPDKSGLPSDRFSAERTGGSVSTLTIQRTQQEDSAVYLCASSLALSGSVPFFGQGTRLTVV.

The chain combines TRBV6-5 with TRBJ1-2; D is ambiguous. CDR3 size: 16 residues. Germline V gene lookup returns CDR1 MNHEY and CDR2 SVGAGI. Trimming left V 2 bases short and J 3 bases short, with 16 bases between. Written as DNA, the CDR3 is TGTGCCAGCAGTTACGATCAGCCAGGCGGGTACTATGGCTACACCTTC. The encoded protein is CASSYDQPGGYYGYTF.

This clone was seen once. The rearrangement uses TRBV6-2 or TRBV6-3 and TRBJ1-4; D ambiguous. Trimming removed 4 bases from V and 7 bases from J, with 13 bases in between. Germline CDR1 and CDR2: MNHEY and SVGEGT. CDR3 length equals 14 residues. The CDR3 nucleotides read TGTGCCAGCAGTTCGGAGCCAGCAGCTGAAAAACTGTTTTTT. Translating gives CASSSEPAAEKLFF.

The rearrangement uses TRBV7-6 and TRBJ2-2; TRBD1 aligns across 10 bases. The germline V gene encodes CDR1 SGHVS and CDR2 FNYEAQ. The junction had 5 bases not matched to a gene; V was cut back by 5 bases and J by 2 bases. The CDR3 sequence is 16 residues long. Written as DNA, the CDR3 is TGTGCCAGCAGCCTCCGGGACAGGGGAAACACCGGGGAGCTGTTTTTT. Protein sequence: CASSLRDRGNTGELFF. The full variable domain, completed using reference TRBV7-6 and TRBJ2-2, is GAGVSQSPRYKVTKRGQDVALRCDPISGHVSLYWYRQALGQGPEFLTYFNYEAQQDKSGLPNDRFSAERPEGSISTLTIQRTEQRDSAMYRCASSLRDRGNTGELFFGEGSRLTVL.

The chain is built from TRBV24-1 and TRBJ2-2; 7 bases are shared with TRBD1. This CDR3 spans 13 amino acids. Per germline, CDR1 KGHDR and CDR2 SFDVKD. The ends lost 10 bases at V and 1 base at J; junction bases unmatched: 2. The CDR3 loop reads CATRTGNTGELFF. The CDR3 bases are TGTGCCACAAGGACAGGGAACACCGGGGAGCTGTTTTTT.

The CDR3 loop is CASQRGDRAYEQYF. CDR3 in DNA: TGTGCCTCCCAGAGGGGGGACAGGGCCTACGAGCAGTACTTC. The chain employs TRBV6-5 and TRBJ2-7; 9 positions match TRBD1. CDR3 length equals 14 residues. Trimming cost V 11 bases and J 2 bases; bases outside gene matches: 10. CDR1 and CDR2 from the germline V gene are MNHEY and SVGAGI.

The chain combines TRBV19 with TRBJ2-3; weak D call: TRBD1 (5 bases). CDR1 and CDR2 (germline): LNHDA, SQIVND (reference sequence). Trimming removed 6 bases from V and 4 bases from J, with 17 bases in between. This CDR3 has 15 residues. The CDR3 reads CASSEWGPTADTQYF. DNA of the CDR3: TGTGCCAGTAGCGAGTGGGGTCCGACAGCAGATACGCAGTATTTT.

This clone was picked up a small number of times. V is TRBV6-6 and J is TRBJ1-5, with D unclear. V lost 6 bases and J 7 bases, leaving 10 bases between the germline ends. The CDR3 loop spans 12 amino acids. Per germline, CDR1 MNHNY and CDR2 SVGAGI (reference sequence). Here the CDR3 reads CASSLLRQPQHF. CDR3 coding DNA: TGTGCCAGCAGCCTTCTGAGGCAGCCCCAGCATTTT.

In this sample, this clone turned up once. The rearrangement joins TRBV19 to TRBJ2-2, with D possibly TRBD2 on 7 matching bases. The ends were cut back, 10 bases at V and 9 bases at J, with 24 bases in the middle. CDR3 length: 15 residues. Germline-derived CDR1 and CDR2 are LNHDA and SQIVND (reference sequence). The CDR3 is CATRGRGAGSWELFF. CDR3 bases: TGTGCCACCCGAGGTCGGGGGGCTGGTAGCTGGGAGCTGTTTTTT.

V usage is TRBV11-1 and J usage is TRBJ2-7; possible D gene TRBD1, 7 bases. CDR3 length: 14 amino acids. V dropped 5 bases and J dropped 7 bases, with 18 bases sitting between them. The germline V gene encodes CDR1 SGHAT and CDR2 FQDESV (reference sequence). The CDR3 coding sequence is TGTGCCAGCAGCCCAAGACAGGGTGCGGGGGAGCAGTACTTC. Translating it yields CASSPRQGAGEQYF.

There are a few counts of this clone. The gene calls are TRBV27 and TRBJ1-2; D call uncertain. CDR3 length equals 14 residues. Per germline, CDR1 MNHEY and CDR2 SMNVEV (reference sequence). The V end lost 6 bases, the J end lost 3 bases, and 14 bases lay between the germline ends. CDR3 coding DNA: TGTGCCAGCAGCTCAAAAAACAGCTACTATGGCTACACCTTC. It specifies CASSSKNSYYGYTF.

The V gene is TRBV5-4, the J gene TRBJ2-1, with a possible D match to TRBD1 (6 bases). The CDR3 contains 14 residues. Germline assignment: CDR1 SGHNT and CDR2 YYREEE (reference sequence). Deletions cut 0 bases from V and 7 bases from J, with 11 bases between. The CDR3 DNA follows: TGTGCCAGCAGCTTGGCTGGGGGCAATAATGAGCAGTTCTTC. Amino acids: CASSLAGGNNEQFF. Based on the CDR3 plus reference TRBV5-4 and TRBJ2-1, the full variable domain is ETGVTQSPTHLIKTRGQQVTLRCSSQSGHNTVSWYQQALGQGPQFIFQYYREEENGRGNFPPRFSGLQFPNYSSELNVNALELDDSALYLCASSLAGGNNEQFFGPGTRLTVL.

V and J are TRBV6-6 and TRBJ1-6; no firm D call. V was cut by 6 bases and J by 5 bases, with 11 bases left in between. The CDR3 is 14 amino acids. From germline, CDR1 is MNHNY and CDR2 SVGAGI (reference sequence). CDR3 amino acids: CASSVGTDNSPLHF. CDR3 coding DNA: TGTGCCAGCAGCGTGGGCACCGATAATTCACCCCTCCACTTT.